The T cell receptor beta chain under discussion was sequenced for a study of blood T cell repertoires in COVID-19. CDR3 length equals 14 residues. After removal of 6 bases from V and 5 bases from J, the junction contained 8 bases not matched to a gene. Germline CDR1 MNHEY, CDR2 SVGAGI. TCRdb keeps only in-frame clones here, not all; method: immunoSEQ multiplex PCR. The sample includes 100,000 or so clones, approximately 80% of them seen just once. This chain connects TRBV6-5 to TRBJ1-2; 8 bases fit TRBD1. This sequence was found in a man between 65 and 85 years old with active or convalescent COVID-19. Sequenced sample: peripheral blood. CDR3 bases: TGTGCCAGCAGAAAACAGGGGGGGGGATATGGCTACACCTTC. Protein: CASRKQGGGYGYTF.